The T cell receptor (beta chain) described here comes from a study of vaccination and CD4 T cells after COVID-19. Described treatment: roughly ten-day PBMC culture with coronavirus spike peptide pools or control peptides (ViraFEST assay). ViraFEST enlarged antigen-specific T cell populations with peptide pools and afterwards sequenced TCRs. Cell culture was performed with a few million PBMCs per well in the presence of about 9.3 IU/ml IL-2 and 10 ug/ml peptide pools. Replacement of half the medium with fresh IL-2 medium took place on days 3 and 7. About this clonotype itself: Its antigen remains unknown.

Germline V gene sequence: CDR1 LNHDA, CDR2 SQIVND (reference sequence). The CDR3 contains 16 residues. The V and J ends lost 5 bases and 0 bases respectively, with 13 bases between them. Sequencing of DNA taken from cultured CD4+ T cells relied on the Oncomine TCR Beta short-read assay. Genomic DNA was extracted from cultured CD4+ T cells. TCRdb redid the calling of the PCR reads with MiXCR, one entry per CDR3 protein. The sample records 5,500 or so distinct CDR3 sequences, about two thirds being singletons. Sequencing was carried out using CD4+ T cells from blood, cultured in vitro. The chain links TRBV19 to TRBJ2-2; D remains unclear. This clonotype was obtained from a human donor who had recovered from COVID-19. The CDR3 loop is CASSPIGRTNTGELFF. The CDR3 nucleotides are TGTGCCAGTAGTCCTATCGGACGGACGAACACCGGGGAGCTGTTTTTT.